Listed below are T cell receptor beta chains from one sample, sequenced in a study of shared clonotypes between healthy human individuals. Generated by immunoSEQ multiplex PCR, the TCRdb table keeps only in-frame clones and is missing some. Among about 2,500,000 clones listed, approximately 92% were seen once. Material for sequencing was naive CD4+ T cells sorted from blood. Receptors were obtained from a man aged 18 to 35 in good health. Both conserved end residues are part of each CDR3. A D gene is named only where the DNA matches it firmly. The size of a clone is reported for some rows only, either as once, few or many, or as a class for expanded clones.

TRBD1,TRBV10-1,once,TRBJ2-7,CASRERTGGGEQYF,TGCGCCAGCAGGGAACGGACAGGGGGCGGCGAGCAGTACTTC
TRBD1,TRBV5-1,once,TRBJ2-7,CASSRTGAPYEQYF,TGCGCCAGCAGCCGTACAGGGGCACCCTACGAGCAGTACTTC
TRBD1,TRBV28,once,TRBJ2-5,CASSPVRDSGPQYF,TGTGCCAGCAGTCCCGTGAGGGACAGTGGCCCCCAGTACTTC
TRBD1,TRBV7-9,.,TRBJ1-1,CASSPTGVTEAFF,TGTGCCAGCAGCCCGACAGGGGTCACTGAAGCTTTCTTT
.,TRBV4-1,.,TRBJ1-1,CASSQGRNSLNTEAFF,TGCGCCAGCAGCCAGGGCCGGAACAGCTTGAACACTGAAGCTTTCTTT
TRBD1,TRBV28,.,TRBJ2-6,CASSSSTGSRTGANVLTF,TGTGCCAGCAGTTCGTCGACAGGGAGTAGGACTGGGGCCAACGTCCTGACTTTC
.,TRBV28,.,TRBJ2-3,CASSSQGLGARDTQYF,TGTGCCAGCAGTTCACAGGGACTGGGAGCTAGAGATACGCAGTATTTT
TRBD1,TRBV19,.,TRBJ1-1,CASSRDRGSTEAFF,TGTGCCAGTAGCAGGGACAGGGGGAGCACTGAAGCTTTCTTT
.,TRBV19,.,TRBJ2-1,CASSPYGNEQFF,TGTGCCAGTAGTCCATATGGGAATGAGCAGTTCTTC
.,TRBV18,.,TRBJ2-7,CASSPSRGRSNSYEQYF,TGTGCCAGCTCACCAAGCAGGGGCCGTTCCAACTCCTACGAGCAGTACTTC
.,TRBV27,few,TRBJ1-6,CASSLRDSPLHF,TGTGCCAGCAGCCTCAGGGATTCACCCCTCCACTTT
.,TRBV6-5,.,TRBJ1-1,CASSYVPGGVNTEAFF,TGTGCCAGCAGTTACGTCCCGGGAGGAGTGAACACTGAAGCTTTCTTT
.,TRBV14,.,TRBJ2-3,CASSQDLGGPSTDTQYF,TGTGCCAGCAGCCAAGATCTCGGGGGCCCATCAACAGATACGCAGTATTTT
.,TRBV7-3,.,TRBJ2-3,CASSLTPVDTQYF,TGTGCCAGCAGCTTAACTCCAGTAGATACGCAGTATTTT
.,TRBV19,.,TRBJ2-2,CASNHPPDGTGELFF,TGTGCCAGTAACCACCCCCCGGACGGTACCGGGGAGCTGTTTTTT
.,TRBV6-4,.,TRBJ2-7,CASSVGRRRTYEQYF,TGTGCCAGCAGTGTGGGTCGAAGGAGGACCTACGAGCAGTACTTC
.,TRBV7-9,.,TRBJ2-3,CASTSKGLLSTDTQYF,TGTGCCAGCACCTCGAAGGGCCTATTAAGCACAGATACGCAGTATTTT
.,TRBV5-4,.,TRBJ2-7,CASSFPSSYEQYF,TGTGCCAGCAGCTTCCCTAGCAGCTACGAGCAGTACTTC
.,TRBV19,.,TRBJ1-2,CASSTDGTPGGYTF,TGTGCCAGTAGTACAGACGGGACGCCGGGAGGCTACACCTTC
.,TRBV7-9,.,TRBJ2-7,CASSYPSTDPYEQYF,TGTGCCAGCAGCTACCCTTCGACGGACCCCTACGAGCAGTACTTC